This T cell receptor (beta chain) was profiled in a study of blood T cells in healthy people across ages. Whole-study results and caveats: Both naive CD4+ cell counts and diversity were greater in long-lived donors than in aged donors.

Collection of 8.5 to 10 milliliters of peripheral blood was performed for each donor. Each sample provided at least 6 micrograms of extracted total RNA. Notes on this clonotype: What it binds is unknown. The missing conserved phenylalanine or tryptophan at the end of this CDR3 makes a read error likely. The DNA is omitted, as the CDR3 cannot be located on it reliably, and the CDR3 follows TCRdb's listing.

Inclusive of both ends, the CDR3 amounts to 14 amino acids. The germline V gene encodes CDR1 SQVTM and CDR2 ANQGSEA. A J-beta primer mix and a sample-barcoded 5' primer were used in a second PCR of roughly 7 to 12 cycles. One entry per CDR3 protein, called by TCRdb with MiXCR from the 5' RACE reads. Seen here are around 1.5 million distinct CDR3 sequences, 45% to 70% observed once, and the top ten hold approximately 7%. This chain joins TRBV29-1 and TRBJ2-1; the table's D call, TRBD1, was not checked against the DNA. The sample comprised blood. This receptor was identified in a man aged 18 to 29 in good health. CDR3 region: CSVSQGRGGYTFGS.